The 27 T cell receptor beta chains below come from one sample, sequenced in a study of cytomegalovirus exposure and HLA in healthy donors. Both 60 Vbeta primers and 13 Jbeta primers went into the PCR. Some clones are missing from TCRdb's copy, which holds only in-frame ones; the method was immunoSEQ multiplex PCR. The sample has 100,000 to 150,000 clones. Specimen: PBMCs. Receptors originate from a woman aged 40 to 50 in good health and CMV-seropositive.

J is TRBJ2-2 and V is TRBV6-6; 7 positions match TRBD1. The CDR3 length is 15 residues. Germline CDR1 is MNHNY and CDR2 is SVGAGI (reference sequence). V lost 6 bases, J lost 2 bases, and 6 bases stayed unmatched. The CDR3 DNA reads TGTGCCAGCAGAATGACAGGGACCAACACCGGGGAGCTGTTTTTT. Translation: CASRMTGTNTGELFF.

J is TRBJ2-7 and V is TRBV6-1, with 10 bases matching TRBD2. There are 14 residues in the CDR3. Germline CDR1 reads MNHNS; CDR2 reads SASEGT. V lost 7 bases, J lost 6 bases, and 9 bases stayed unmatched. This CDR3 is CASKAGLAISEQYF. DNA of the CDR3: TGTGCCAGCAAGGCGGGACTAGCGATTTCCGAGCAGTACTTC.

The J gene is TRBJ2-2, the V gene TRBV6-5, with D maybe TRBD1 (6 bases). Germline CDR1 reads MNHEY; CDR2 reads SVGAGI. The V and J ends lost 2 bases and 4 bases respectively, with 14 bases between them. This CDR3 contains 16 residues. CDR3 bases: TGTGCCAGCAGTTACAAGGGGGTCGGGATCACCGGGGAGCTGTTTTTT. As protein: CASSYKGVGITGELFF.

The chain carries TRBV7-3 and TRBJ2-5, with 10 bases identical to TRBD2. V was pared by 5 bases and J by 1 base, with 4 bases of the junction left unmatched. The length of the CDR3 is 15 residues. CDR1 and CDR2 (germline): SGHTA, FQGTGA. The CDR3, as DNA: TGTGCCAGCAGCCTGGCTAGCGGGAGCCAAGAGACCCAGTACTTC. It specifies CASSLASGSQETQYF.

The chain links TRBV28 to TRBJ1-2, with D possibly being TRBD1 (5 bases). The ends were cut back, 7 bases at V and 8 bases at J, with 17 bases in the middle. CDR3 length: 13 amino acids. Germline V CDR1 and CDR2: MDHEN, SYDVKM. CDR3 sequence reads: CASNVGRDGGYTF. CDR3 DNA sequence: TGTGCCAGCAATGTCGGGAGGGACGGGGGCTACACCTTC.

This chain links TRBV19 with TRBJ2-2; TRBD2 matches 10 bases. Germline CDR1 reads LNHDA; CDR2 reads SQIVND (reference sequence). The CDR3 covers 16 residues. With V trimmed by 1 base and J by 6 bases, 5 bases remained unmatched. CDR3 sequence (DNA): TGTGCCAGTAGTATAGCTAGCGGGAGATCGGCCGGGGAGCTGTTTTTT. Residues: CASSIASGRSAGELFF.

The chain joins TRBV30 to TRBJ1-2; 7 nucleotides match TRBD1. Germline values: CDR1 GTSNPN, CDR2 SVGIG (reference sequence). V lost 2 bases and J lost 3; bases outside the gene matches: 6. The CDR3 spans 14 residues. The CDR3 nucleotides are TGTGCCTGGAGTTCCGATGGGACAGACTATGGCTACACCTTC. Translating it yields CAWSSDGTDYGYTF.

The chain links TRBV5-1 to TRBJ1-1; TRBD1 agrees at 8 bases. Germline trimming cut 0 bases from V and 4 bases from J; bases unmatched to any gene: 5. CDR1 is SGHRS and CDR2 is YFSETQ in the germline V gene. The CDR3 contains 15 residues. Here the CDR3 reads CASSLGGQGFTEAFF. In DNA form, the CDR3 reads TGCGCCAGCAGCTTGGGTGGACAGGGATTCACTGAAGCTTTCTTT.

The CDR3 region is CASSPGQGAREQYF. For the CDR3, the DNA is TGTGCCAGCAGCCCGGGACAGGGGGCGCGGGAGCAGTACTTC. This rearrangement joins TRBV11-3 to TRBJ2-7; 12 nucleotides align to TRBD1. This CDR3 has 14 amino acids. Germline CDR1 and CDR2: SGHNT and YENEEA. The V segment lost 5 bases and the J segment 7 bases; nucleotides outside the gene matches: 6.

This chain links TRBV9 with TRBJ1-1; D perhaps matches TRBD1 (5 bases). Germline loops: CDR1 SGDLS, CDR2 YYNGEE. The length of the CDR3 is 14 residues. V was clipped by 3 bases and J by 4 bases, with 13 bases between them. DNA for the CDR3: TGTGCCAGCAGCGCCGGAGGGGTCAGCACTGAAGCTTTCTTT. Amino acid sequence: CASSAGGVSTEAFF.

This rearrangement joins TRBV19 to TRBJ2-3, with a weak D call TRBD1 (5 bases). The CDR3 covers 14 residues. Trimming took off 5 bases at V and 2 bases at J, with 11 bases between the two ends. Germline V gene data show CDR1 as LNHDA and CDR2 as SQIVND (reference sequence). This chain's CDR3 is CASSPSGPTDTQYF. The DNA for the CDR3 is TGTGCCAGTAGTCCCTCAGGGCCCACAGATACGCAGTATTTT.

This sequence joins TRBV9 and TRBJ2-6, with 11 bases fitting TRBD1. The germline gives CDR1 SGDLS, CDR2 YYNGEE. There are 18 residues in the CDR3. V lost 4 bases to trimming and J lost 0 bases; unmatched junction nucleotides: 6. CDR3 sequence reads: CASSFRTGGTSGANVLTF. CDR3 in DNA: TGTGCCAGCAGCTTCCGGACAGGGGGCACCTCTGGGGCCAACGTCCTGACTTTC.

The rearrangement uses TRBV27 and TRBJ1-2; the D gene is possibly TRBD1 (5 bases). The CDR3 loop spans 14 amino acids. In germline, CDR1 is MNHEY, CDR2 SMNVEV (reference sequence). The V end lost 0 bases, the J end lost 4 bases, and 9 bases lay between the germline ends. The CDR3 nucleotides are TGTGCCAGCAGTTTATCGGCAGGGTTCTATGGCTACACCTTC. It translates to CASSLSAGFYGYTF.

The rearrangement joins TRBV9 to TRBJ2-3; tentative D call: TRBD2 (6 bases). Germline V lookup: CDR1 SGDLS, CDR2 YYNGEE. Trimming removed 0 bases at V and 2 bases at J, with 10 bases between. The CDR3 contains 15 residues. The CDR3, as DNA: TGTGCCAGCAGCGTAGGAGCGGGTCCCACAGATACGCAGTATTTT. It specifies CASSVGAGPTDTQYF.

The genes are TRBV5-1 and TRBJ2-5; D not certain. V lost 4 bases, J lost 5 bases, and 15 bases lay in between. This CDR3 region has 14 residues. Germline values: CDR1 SGHRS, CDR2 YFSETQ. The CDR3 region is CASSADPGVETQYF. The CDR3 DNA is TGCGCCAGCAGCGCTGACCCAGGTGTGGAGACCCAGTACTTC.

The chain employs TRBV18 and TRBJ2-6; 12 bases fit TRBD1. Germline V gene lookup returns CDR1 KGHSH and CDR2 LQKENI. This CDR3 contains 18 residues. The J segment lost 1 base and the V segment lost 1 base, leaving 2 bases of the junction unmatched. CDR3 region: CASSPQGQGASGANVLTF. In DNA, the CDR3 is TGTGCCAGCTCACCACAGGGACAGGGGGCATCTGGGGCCAACGTCCTGACTTTC. Full variable domain (rest looked up from reference TRBV18 and TRBJ2-6): NAGVMQNPRHLVRRRGQEARLRCSPMKGHSHVYWYRQLPEEGLKFMVYLQKENIIDESGMPKERFSAEFPKEGPSILRIQQVVRGDSAAYFCASSPQGQGASGANVLTFGAGSRLTVL.

The CDR3 here is CASSPKRGASGELFF. CDR3 DNA: TGTGCCAGCAGCCCCAAGCGGGGGGCCTCCGGGGAGCTGTTTTTT. The chain recombines TRBV11-3 with TRBJ2-2; 9 nucleotides line up with TRBD2. Trimming at V came to 5 bases and at J to 6 bases, leaving 7 bases not matched to a gene. This CDR3 contains 15 residues. Looked up from germline, CDR1 is SGHNT and CDR2 is YENEEA. Using reference TRBV11-3 and TRBJ2-2 for the parts outside the CDR3, the full variable domain is EAGVVQSPRYKIIEKKQPVAFWCNPISGHNTLYWYLQNLGQGPELLIRYENEEAVDDSQLPKDRFSAERLKGVDSTLKIQPAELGDSAVYLCASSPKRGASGELFFGEGSRLTVL.

The chain employs TRBV27 and TRBJ2-7; D may be TRBD2 (6 bases). The germline V and J ends were trimmed by 3 bases and 0 bases, with 9 bases remaining between them. The CDR3 is 14 amino acids. Germline CDR1 MNHEY, CDR2 SMNVEV (reference sequence). The CDR3 loop is CASSFAGGSYEQYF. CDR3 nucleotides: TGTGCCAGCAGTTTTGCCGGGGGCTCCTACGAGCAGTACTTC.

The genes are TRBV15 and TRBJ2-7; 10 bases line up with TRBD2. Germline CDR1 is LNHNV and CDR2 is YYDKDF (reference sequence). The CDR3 sequence is 15 residues long. Trimming at V came to 5 bases and at J to 6 bases, leaving 10 bases not matched to a gene. The CDR3 DNA follows: TGTGCCACCAGCGGTTCTAGCGGGAGTGAAATCGAGCAGTACTTC. Its translation is CATSGSSGSEIEQYF. The entire variable domain, with the rest obtained from reference TRBV15 and TRBJ2-7, is as follows: DAMVIQNPRYQVTQFGKPVTLSCSQTLNHNVMYWYQQKSSQAPKLLFHYYDKDFNNEADTPDNFQSRRPNTSFCFLDIRSPGLGDTAMYLCATSGSSGSEIEQYFGPGTRLTVT.

Comments on this clone: This sample includes further DNA sequences coding for the same CDR3. The genes are TRBV6-5 and TRBJ1-1; D is ambiguous. The CDR3 sequence is 12 residues long. Germline loops: CDR1 MNHEY, CDR2 SVGAGI. V was shortened by 2 bases and J by 4 bases, with 5 bases between the two germline ends. The CDR3 nucleotides read TGTGCCAGCAGTTACGGCGGCACTGAAGCTTTCTTT. This codes for CASSYGGTEAFF.

The chain uses TRBV28 and TRBJ2-7; D is possibly TRBD1 (5 bases). This CDR3 contains 13 residues. CDR1 and CDR2 (germline): MDHEN, SYDVKM. Trimming cost V 8 bases and J 3 bases, with 14 bases left between them. CDR3 region: CASGRGSGYEQYF. CDR3 DNA: TGTGCCAGCGGAAGGGGATCGGGCTACGAGCAGTACTTC.

The genes are TRBV7-2 and TRBJ2-7; TRBD2 aligns across 8 bases. J was trimmed by 5 bases and V by 5 bases; bases with no gene match: 11. This CDR3 is built from 15 residues. Germline V gene lookup returns CDR1 SGHTA and CDR2 FQGNSA. CDR3 DNA sequence: TGTGCCAGCAGCCCAGAGAGTAGCGGGACCCACGAGCAGTACTTC. Its translation: CASSPESSGTHEQYF.

The V gene is TRBV7-3, the J gene TRBJ2-2, with D unresolved. The V and J ends lost 1 base and 1 base respectively, with 4 bases between them. This CDR3 comprises 14 residues. CDR1 is SGHTA, CDR2 FQGTGA, per germline. The CDR3 loop reads CASSLNGNTGELFF. CDR3 sequence (DNA): TGTGCCAGCAGCTTAAACGGGAACACCGGGGAGCTGTTTTTT. Full variable domain (missing parts from reference TRBV7-3 and TRBJ2-2): GAGVSQTPSNKVTEKGKYVELRCDPISGHTALYWYRQSLGQGPEFLIYFQGTGAADDSGLPNDRFFAVRPEGSVSTLKIQRTERGDSAVYLCASSLNGNTGELFFGEGSRLTVL.

V and J are TRBV30 and TRBJ2-5, with D perhaps matching TRBD1 (7 bases). CDR1 is GTSNPN, CDR2 SVGIG, per germline (reference sequence). CDR3 length: 15 residues. Trimming took 2 bases from V and 4 from J, leaving 17 bases between them. The CDR3 is CAWSLSRGESETQYF. As DNA, the CDR3 is TGTGCCTGGAGTCTAAGCAGGGGGGAATCAGAGACCCAGTACTTC.

The chain recombines TRBV6-4 with TRBJ2-1; 10 nucleotides align to TRBD2. CDR3 length: 15 residues. Germline V gene data show CDR1 as MRHNA and CDR2 as SNTAGT. With 6 bases clipped from V and 3 bases from J, the junction kept 5 bases outside the gene matches. CDR3 nucleotide sequence: TGTGCCAGCAGCCCAATAGCGGGGGGCTACAATGAGCAGTTCTTC. This encodes CASSPIAGGYNEQFF.

The DNA of the CDR3 is TGTGCCAGCAGCCTTCGGCCAACTAGCGGGGGACCTCAAGAGACCCAGTACTTC. Amino acids: CASSLRPTSGGPQETQYF. The chain uses TRBV5-5 and TRBJ2-5, with 11 bases that match TRBD2. V was clipped by 4 bases and J by 2 bases; unmatched bases: 13. Germline assignment: CDR1 SGHKS and CDR2 YYEKEE (reference sequence). The CDR3 loop spans 18 amino acids.

J is TRBJ1-3 and V is TRBV28; the match to TRBD1 covers 8 bases. CDR1 is MDHEN, CDR2 SYDVKM, per germline. V dropped 2 bases and J dropped 0; count of bases not matched to a gene: 12. The CDR3 runs 19 residues. The CDR3 spells CASSLPGPGGYRSGNTIYF. The CDR3 coding sequence is TGTGCCAGCAGTTTACCGGGGCCAGGGGGCTACCGCTCTGGAAACACCATATATTTT.